These 18 T cell receptor beta chains were all obtained from the same sample, sequenced in a study of cytomegalovirus exposure and HLA in healthy donors. PCR employed 60 Vbeta and 13 Jbeta primers. The assay was immunoSEQ multiplex PCR, and TCRdb's table has in-frame clones only and misses some. The data show about 110,000 clones, with less than 85% seen just once and roughly 2.1% held by the top ten. Sequencing was performed on PBMCs. These receptors were obtained from a young man in good health and CMV-seronegative.

The chain combines TRBV5-6 with TRBJ1-1, with D perhaps TRBD1 (5 bases). CDR1 SGHDT and CDR2 YYEEEE come from the germline V gene. Between the trimmed V and J ends, which lost 4 bases and 3 bases, there was a span of 16 bases. This CDR3 contains 15 residues. CDR3 residues: CASSTTRDWYTEAFF. The CDR3, as DNA: TGTGCCAGCAGCACCACCCGGGACTGGTACACTGAAGCTTTCTTT.

This clone was detected once. The CDR3 sequence: CSVGVSSNSPLHF. The CDR3 DNA reads TGCAGCGTTGGGGTCTCTAGTAATTCACCCCTCCACTTT. The V call is TRBV29-1, the J call TRBJ1-6; D is undetermined. V was trimmed by 4 bases and J by 6 bases, leaving 10 bases between them. This CDR3 spans 13 amino acids. CDR1 is SQVTM and CDR2 is ANQGSEA in the germline V gene. The full variable domain, rest sourced from reference TRBV29-1 and TRBJ1-6, is SAVISQKPSRDICQRGTSLTIQCQVDSQVTMMFWYRQQPGQSLTLIATANQGSEATYESGFVIDKFPISRPNLTFSTLTVSNMSPEDSSIYLCSVGVSSNSPLHFGNGTRLTVT.

This clone is a singleton in its sample. V gene TRBV6-1 combines with J gene TRBJ1-2; 8 nucleotides line up with TRBD1. The CDR3 has 13 residues. With 4 bases clipped from V and 8 bases from J, the junction kept 6 bases outside the gene matches. Per the germline V gene, CDR1 is MNHNS and CDR2 is SASEGT. DNA for the CDR3: TGTGCCAGCAGTGGGACAGGGATCGGAGGCTACACCTTC. Translating it yields CASSGTGIGGYTF.

The chain is built from TRBV7-9 and TRBJ2-7; D is undetermined. The germline V gene encodes CDR1 SEHNR and CDR2 FQNEAQ (reference sequence). Trimming removed 5 bases at V and 4 bases at J, with 12 bases between. The CDR3 spans 13 residues. The CDR3 DNA sequence: TGTGCCAGCAGCCAAACAGAGAATTACGAGCAGTACTTC. It yields the protein CASSQTENYEQYF.

The chain carries TRBV19 and TRBJ1-1; 8 bases align to TRBD1. Germline trimming cut 5 bases from V and 4 bases from J; bases unmatched to any gene: 3. Germline V gene lookup returns CDR1 LNHDA and CDR2 SQIVND (reference sequence). The length of the CDR3 is 13 residues. CDR3 residues: CASSSQGGTEAFF. The CDR3 DNA reads TGTGCCAGTAGTTCACAGGGGGGCACTGAAGCTTTCTTT.

The chain joins TRBV7-2 to TRBJ2-3, with 9 bases aligning to TRBD2. Germline CDR1 is SGHTA and CDR2 is FQGNSA. Germline trimming cut 1 base from V and 5 bases from J; bases unmatched to any gene: 7. CDR3 size: 16 residues. As DNA, the CDR3 is TGTGCCAGCAGCTTAGGGGCGGGGGGGAGGATAGATACGCAGTATTTT. It encodes CASSLGAGGRIDTQYF.

The J gene is TRBJ2-3, the V gene TRBV5-4; possible D gene TRBD2, 6 bases. V lost 5 bases and J 3 bases, leaving 10 bases between the germline ends. This CDR3 comprises 13 residues. The germline V gene encodes CDR1 SGHNT and CDR2 YYREEE (reference sequence). The CDR3 protein is CASRPSGTDTQYF. The CDR3, as DNA: TGTGCCAGCAGGCCCAGCGGGACAGATACGCAGTATTTT.

V and J are TRBV19 and TRBJ1-6; D possibly corresponds to TRBD1 (6 bases). V was clipped by 7 bases and J by 5 bases, with 9 bases between them. There are 13 residues in the CDR3. Germline CDR1 and CDR2: LNHDA and SQIVND (reference sequence). The CDR3 region is CASTGGNNSPLHF. CDR3 bases: TGTGCCAGTACGGGGGGCAATAATTCACCCCTCCACTTT.

V gene TRBV15 combines with J gene TRBJ2-1; D may be TRBD1 (5 bases). Germline-derived CDR1 and CDR2 are LNHNV and YYDKDF (reference sequence). This CDR3 contains 14 residues. V was clipped by 3 bases and J by 9 bases, with 15 bases between them. CDR3 bases: TGTGCCACCAGCAGCAACACCCTAAGGGGTGAGCAGTTCTTC. Its translation is CATSSNTLRGEQFF.

This clone is judged medium-sized. The CDR3 spells CASKTSGEIYEQYF. CDR3 bases: TGTGCCAGCAAGACGAGCGGGGAAATCTACGAGCAGTACTTC. The J gene is TRBJ2-7, the V gene TRBV6-1; 7 nucleotides agree with TRBD2. V was clipped by 7 bases and J by 3 bases; unmatched bases: 9. The CDR3 consists of 14 residues. Germline assignment: CDR1 MNHNS and CDR2 SASEGT.

The chain carries TRBV11-2 and TRBJ2-2, with TRBD2 identical over 10 bases. The CDR3 consists of 15 residues. Trimming removed 0 bases from V and 6 bases from J; junction bases left unmatched: 1. Germline V gives CDR1 SGHAT, CDR2 FQNNGV. The CDR3 loop is CASSLDLAGAGELFF. The CDR3 coding sequence is TGTGCCAGCAGCTTAGATCTAGCGGGGGCCGGGGAGCTGTTTTTT.

Comment on this clone: At the DNA level, this CDR3 is encoded by other sequences in the same sample as well. The chain has TRBV2 and TRBJ2-3; weak D call: TRBD1 (5 bases). This CDR3 region has 17 residues. Trimming left V 6 bases short and J 2 bases short, with 21 bases between. Germline CDR1 reads SNHLY; CDR2 reads FYNNEI. The CDR3 reads CASRVSRMGPNTDTQYF. CDR3 nucleotides: TGTGCCAGCAGAGTGTCACGAATGGGGCCGAACACAGATACGCAGTATTTT. Looking up the rest from reference TRBV2 and TRBJ2-3 gives the full variable domain: EPEVTQTPSHQVTQMGQEVILRCVPISNHLYFYWYRQILGQKVEFLVSFYNNEISEKSEIFDDQFSVERPDGSNFTLKIRSTKLEDSAMYFCASRVSRMGPNTDTQYFGPGTRLTVL.

This chain links TRBV7-6 with TRBJ2-7, with D possibly being TRBD1 (6 bases). Per the germline V gene, CDR1 is SGHVS and CDR2 is FNYEAQ. V dropped 1 base and J dropped 0 bases, with 13 bases sitting between them. The CDR3 spans 16 residues. The CDR3 protein is CASSLDPDRSSYEQYF. Here the CDR3 DNA reads TGTGCCAGCAGCTTAGACCCGGACAGAAGCTCCTACGAGCAGTACTTC.

This clone was detected a few times. J is TRBJ2-6 and V is TRBV15; 7 bases align to TRBD2. With 1 base clipped from V and 2 bases from J, the junction kept 5 bases outside the gene matches. The CDR3 runs to 17 residues. Per germline, CDR1 LNHNV and CDR2 YYDKDF (reference sequence). CDR3: CATSRAWGGTGANVLTF. The DNA of the CDR3 is TGTGCCACCAGCAGAGCCTGGGGGGGGACTGGGGCCAACGTCCTGACTTTC.

The chain links TRBV6-6 to TRBJ2-7, with D possibly matching TRBD1 (5 bases). The V gene's germline CDR1 is MNHNY and CDR2 SVGAGI (reference sequence). The CDR3 is 16 residues long. Trimming cost V 4 bases and J 3 bases, with 19 bases left between them. This CDR3 is CASSSPKTGGDYEQYF. As DNA, the CDR3 is TGTGCCAGCAGTTCCCCAAAAACAGGTGGAGACTACGAGCAGTACTTC.

This clone came up once. The J gene is TRBJ2-5, the V gene TRBV9; 7 positions agree with TRBD2. Germline values: CDR1 SGDLS, CDR2 YYNGEE. The CDR3 is 16 residues long. Trimming at V came to 2 bases and at J to 2 bases, leaving 9 bases not matched to a gene. CDR3 in amino acids: CASSVVPGGPQETQYF. DNA for the CDR3: TGTGCCAGCAGCGTCGTGCCGGGGGGACCTCAAGAGACCCAGTACTTC.

The rearrangement joins TRBV7-6 to TRBJ1-1, with D maybe TRBD1 (6 bases). The CDR3 has 16 residues. Germline V lookup: CDR1 SGHVS, CDR2 FNYEAQ. Trimming stripped 1 base from V and 0 bases from J, with 12 bases between. CDR3 nucleotides: TGTGCCAGCAGCTTAGGGGGGGGCCTGATGAACACTGAAGCTTTCTTT. Its protein is CASSLGGGLMNTEAFF. Based on the CDR3 plus reference TRBV7-6 and TRBJ1-1, the full variable domain is GAGVSQSPRYKVTKRGQDVALRCDPISGHVSLYWYRQALGQGPEFLTYFNYEAQQDKSGLPNDRFSAERPEGSISTLTIQRTEQRDSAMYRCASSLGGGLMNTEAFFGQGTRLTVV.

The rearrangement links TRBV19 to TRBJ1-6; 10 nucleotides agree with TRBD1. The CDR3 totals 15 residues. Germline V gene lookup returns CDR1 LNHDA and CDR2 SQIVND (reference sequence). Germline trimming cut 7 bases from V and 2 bases from J; bases unmatched to any gene: 2. The CDR3 region is CASTGQGAYNSPLHF. In DNA form, the CDR3 reads TGTGCCAGTACTGGACAGGGGGCCTATAATTCACCCCTCCACTTT. Combining the CDR3 with reference TRBV19 and TRBJ1-6 gives the whole variable domain DGGITQSPKYLFRKEGQNVTLSCEQNLNHDAMYWYRQDPGQGLRLIYYSQIVNDFQKGDIAEGYSVSREKKESFPLTVTSAQKNPTAFYLCASTGQGAYNSPLHFGNGTRLTVT.